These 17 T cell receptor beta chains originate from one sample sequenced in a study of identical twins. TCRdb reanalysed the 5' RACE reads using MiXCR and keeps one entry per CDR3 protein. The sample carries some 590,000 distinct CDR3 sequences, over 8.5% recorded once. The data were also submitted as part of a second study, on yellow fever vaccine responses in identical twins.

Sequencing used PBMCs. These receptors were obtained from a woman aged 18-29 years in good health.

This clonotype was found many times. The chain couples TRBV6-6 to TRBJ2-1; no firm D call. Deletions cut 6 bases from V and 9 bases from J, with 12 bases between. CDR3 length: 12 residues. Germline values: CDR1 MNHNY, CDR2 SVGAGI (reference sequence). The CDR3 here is CASSPGTVEQFF. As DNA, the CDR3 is TGTGCCAGCAGCCCTGGAACGGTTGAGCAGTTCTTC.

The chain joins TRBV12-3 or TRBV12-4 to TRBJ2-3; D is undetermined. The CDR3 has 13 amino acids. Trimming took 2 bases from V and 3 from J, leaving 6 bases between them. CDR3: CASSLFRTDTQYF. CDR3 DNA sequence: TGTGCCAGCAGTTTATTTCGGACAGATACGCAGTATTTT.

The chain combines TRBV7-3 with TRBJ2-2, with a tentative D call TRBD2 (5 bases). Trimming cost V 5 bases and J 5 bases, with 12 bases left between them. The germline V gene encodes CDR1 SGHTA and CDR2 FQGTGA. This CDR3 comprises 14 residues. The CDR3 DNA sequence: TGTGCCAGCAGCCCCGGGATCAAAACCGGGGAGCTGTTTTTT. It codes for CASSPGIKTGELFF.

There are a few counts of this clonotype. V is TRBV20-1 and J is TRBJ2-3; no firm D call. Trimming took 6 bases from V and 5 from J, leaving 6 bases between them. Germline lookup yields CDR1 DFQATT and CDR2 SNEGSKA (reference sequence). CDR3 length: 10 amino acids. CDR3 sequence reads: CSAIRDTQYF. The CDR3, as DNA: TGCAGTGCCATCCGAGATACGCAGTATTTT.

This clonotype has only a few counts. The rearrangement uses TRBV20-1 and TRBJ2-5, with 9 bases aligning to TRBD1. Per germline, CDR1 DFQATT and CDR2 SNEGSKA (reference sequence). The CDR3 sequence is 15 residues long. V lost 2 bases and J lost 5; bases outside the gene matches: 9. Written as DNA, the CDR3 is TGCAGTGCTAGAAGGACAGGGGTAGTGGGGGAGACCCAGTACTTC. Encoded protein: CSARRTGVVGETQYF.

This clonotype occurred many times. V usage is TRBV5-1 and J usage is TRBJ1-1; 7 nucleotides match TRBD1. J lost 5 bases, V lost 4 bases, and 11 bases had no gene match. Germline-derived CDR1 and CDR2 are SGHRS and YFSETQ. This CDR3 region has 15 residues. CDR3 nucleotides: TGCGCCAGCAGCGACCTCCGGGACAGCAGGACTGAAGCTTTCTTT. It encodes CASSDLRDSRTEAFF.

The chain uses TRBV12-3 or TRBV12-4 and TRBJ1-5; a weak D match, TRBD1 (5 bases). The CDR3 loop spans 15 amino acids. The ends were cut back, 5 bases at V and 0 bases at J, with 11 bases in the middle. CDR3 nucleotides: TGTGCCAGCAGTATGACAGCGAATAGCAATCAGCCCCAGCATTTT. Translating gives CASSMTANSNQPQHF.

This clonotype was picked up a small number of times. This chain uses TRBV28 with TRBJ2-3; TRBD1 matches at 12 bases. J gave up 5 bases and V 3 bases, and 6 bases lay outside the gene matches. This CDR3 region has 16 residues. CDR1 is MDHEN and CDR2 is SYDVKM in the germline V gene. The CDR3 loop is CASSFSGQGAGDTQYF. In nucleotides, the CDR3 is TGTGCCAGCAGTTTCTCGGGACAGGGGGCCGGAGATACGCAGTATTTT.

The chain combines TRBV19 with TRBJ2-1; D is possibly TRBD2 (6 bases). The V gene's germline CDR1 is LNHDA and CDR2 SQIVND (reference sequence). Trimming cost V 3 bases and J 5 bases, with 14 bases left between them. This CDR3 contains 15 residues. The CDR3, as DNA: TGTGCCAGTAGTATCGGGAGTCGAAGGGACAATGAGCAGTTCTTC. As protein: CASSIGSRRDNEQFF.

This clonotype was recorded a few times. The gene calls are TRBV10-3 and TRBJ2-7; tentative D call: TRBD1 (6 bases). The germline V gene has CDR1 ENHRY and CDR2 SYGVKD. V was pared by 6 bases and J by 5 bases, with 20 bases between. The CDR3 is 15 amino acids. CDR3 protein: CAIRNLLQGENEQYF. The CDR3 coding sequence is TGTGCCATCAGGAATCTACTACAGGGAGAGAACGAGCAGTACTTC.

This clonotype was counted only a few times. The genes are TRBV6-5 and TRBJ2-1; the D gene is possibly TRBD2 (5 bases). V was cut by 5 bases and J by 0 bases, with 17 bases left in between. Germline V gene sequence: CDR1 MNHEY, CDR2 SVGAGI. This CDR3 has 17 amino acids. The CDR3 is CASSNLPPAASYNEQFF. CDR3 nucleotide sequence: TGTGCCAGCAGTAACCTCCCCCCAGCGGCCTCCTACAATGAGCAGTTCTTC.

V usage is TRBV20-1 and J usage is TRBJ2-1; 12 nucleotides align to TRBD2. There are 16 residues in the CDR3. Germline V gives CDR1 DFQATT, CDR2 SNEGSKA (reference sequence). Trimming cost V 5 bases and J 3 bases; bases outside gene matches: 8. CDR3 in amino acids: CSARITSGGLYNEQFF. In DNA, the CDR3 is TGCAGTGCTCGAATTACTAGCGGGGGGCTCTACAATGAGCAGTTCTTC.

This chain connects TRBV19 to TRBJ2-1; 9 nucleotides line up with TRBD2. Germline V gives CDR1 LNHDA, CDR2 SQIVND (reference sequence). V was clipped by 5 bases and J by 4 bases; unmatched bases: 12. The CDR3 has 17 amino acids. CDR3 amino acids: CASSPPPLAGRYNEQFF. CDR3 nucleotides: TGTGCCAGTAGTCCGCCCCCACTAGCGGGTAGATACAATGAGCAGTTCTTC.

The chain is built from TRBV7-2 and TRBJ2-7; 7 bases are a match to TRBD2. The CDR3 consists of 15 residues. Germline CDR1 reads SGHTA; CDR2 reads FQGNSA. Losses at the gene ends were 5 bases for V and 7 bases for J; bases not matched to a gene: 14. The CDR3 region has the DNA TGTGCCAGCAGCCAGATGCGACTAGCTTCGGGGGAGCAGTACTTC. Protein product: CASSQMRLASGEQYF.

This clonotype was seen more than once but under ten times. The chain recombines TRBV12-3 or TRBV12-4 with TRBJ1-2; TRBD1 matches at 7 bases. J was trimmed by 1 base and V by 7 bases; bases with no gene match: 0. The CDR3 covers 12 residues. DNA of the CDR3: TGTGCCAGCACAGGGGGTAACTATGGCTACACCTTC. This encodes CASTGGNYGYTF.

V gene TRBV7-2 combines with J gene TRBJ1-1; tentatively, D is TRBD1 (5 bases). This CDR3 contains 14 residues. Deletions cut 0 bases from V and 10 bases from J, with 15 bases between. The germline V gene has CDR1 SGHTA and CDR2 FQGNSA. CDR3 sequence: CASSLARPGGTAFF. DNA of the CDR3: TGTGCCAGCAGCTTAGCTCGCCCCGGAGGGACAGCTTTCTTT.

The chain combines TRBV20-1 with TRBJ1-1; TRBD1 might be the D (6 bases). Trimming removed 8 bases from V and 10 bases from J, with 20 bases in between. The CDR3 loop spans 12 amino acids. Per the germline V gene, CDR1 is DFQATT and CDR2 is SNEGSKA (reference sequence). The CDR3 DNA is TGCAGTTTAGGCTCCATCTGGGGGGCAGCTTTCTTT. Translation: CSLGSIWGAAFF.